One sample yielded the 10 T cell receptor beta chains listed below, sequenced in a study of blood T cell repertoires in COVID-19. This table comes from immunoSEQ multiplex PCR, and its TCRdb copy is limited to in-frame clones, with some not included. The sample lists 310,000 or so clones, roughly 89% occurring once. Sequenced sample: PBMCs or T cells enriched from blood (not recorded which). These receptors all come from a woman aged 18-35 years who had recovered from COVID-19.

This clone came up once. The chain uses TRBV4-3 and TRBJ1-1; maybe TRBD1 (6 bases). Germline assignment: CDR1 LGHNA and CDR2 YSLEER. V was clipped by 0 bases and J by 5 bases, with 13 bases between them. The CDR3 has 15 residues. CDR3 in amino acids: CASSQDLYRETEAFF. CDR3 DNA sequence: TGCGCCAGCAGCCAAGATTTGTACAGGGAAACTGAAGCTTTCTTT.

The chain combines TRBV4-2 with TRBJ1-1, with D uncertain. V lost 1 base to trimming and J lost 8 bases, with 5 bases between them. Germline loops: CDR1 LGHNA, CDR2 YNFKEQ. This CDR3 contains 11 residues. This CDR3 is CASSQGLEAFF. As DNA, the CDR3 is TGTGCCAGCAGCCAAGGACTAGAAGCTTTCTTT.

This clone showed up just a few times. The J gene is TRBJ1-2, the V gene TRBV5-4; weak D call: TRBD1 (5 bases). V gave up 5 bases and J gave up 4 bases, with 15 bases separating them. CDR1 and CDR2 from the germline V gene are SGHNT and YYREEE (reference sequence). The CDR3 extends over 14 amino acids. The CDR3 sequence: CASSYEVGPYGYTF. The CDR3 DNA reads TGTGCCAGCAGTTACGAAGTGGGGCCCTATGGCTACACCTTC.

V usage is TRBV5-6 and J usage is TRBJ1-2; D call uncertain. V was pared by 0 bases and J by 8 bases, with 14 bases between. Germline CDR1 SGHDT, CDR2 YYEEEE. There are 14 residues in the CDR3. CDR3 protein: CASSLVGVGRGYTF. The CDR3 DNA is TGTGCCAGCAGCTTGGTCGGGGTAGGGCGAGGCTACACCTTC. The full variable domain, rest sourced from reference TRBV5-6 and TRBJ1-2, is DAGVTQSPTHLIKTRGQQVTLRCSPKSGHDTVSWYQQALGQGPQFIFQYYEEEERQRGNFPDRFSGHQFPNYSSELNVNALLLGDSALYLCASSLVGVGRGYTFGSGTRLTVV.

The chain recombines TRBV19 with TRBJ1-2, with 12 bases aligning to TRBD1. J gave up 7 bases and V 4 bases, and 7 bases lay outside the gene matches. CDR3 length: 15 amino acids. The germline gives CDR1 LNHDA, CDR2 SQIVND (reference sequence). Written as DNA, the CDR3 is TGTGCCAGTAGTAGACAGGGACAGGGGGCCGGTGGCTACACCTTC. Protein: CASSRQGQGAGGYTF.

The genes are TRBV11-2 and TRBJ1-2; D call uncertain. V dropped 5 bases and J dropped 6 bases, with 13 bases sitting between them. The germline CDR1 and CDR2 sequences are SGHAT and FQNNGV. The CDR3 length is 13 residues. CDR3 protein: CASSHVPGNGYTF. The CDR3 region has the DNA TGTGCCAGCAGCCACGTCCCGGGGAATGGCTACACCTTC.

V usage is TRBV28 and J usage is TRBJ2-7; possible D gene TRBD1, 5 bases. CDR1 is MDHEN, CDR2 SYDVKM, per germline. V shed 1 base and J shed 0 bases, with 13 bases lying between them. The CDR3 consists of 16 residues. The CDR3 coding sequence is TGTGCCAGCAGTTTATTTCCAGGGATGAGCTCCTACGAGCAGTACTTC. This gives the protein CASSLFPGMSSYEQYF.

The chain links TRBV10-3 to TRBJ2-7, with D possibly TRBD1 on 7 matching bases. Trimming shortened V by 10 bases and J by 4 bases, and 26 bases separated the two germline ends. The CDR3 contains 16 residues. Germline V CDR1 and CDR2: ENHRY, SYGVKD. CDR3: CATRGEWTTVNYEQYF. Here the CDR3 DNA reads TGTGCCACCAGGGGGGAATGGACTACGGTAAATTACGAGCAGTACTTC.

The chain recombines TRBV6-5 with TRBJ1-6; D may be TRBD1 (6 bases). Germline CDR1 and CDR2: MNHEY and SVGAGI. The CDR3 spans 15 residues. Trimming removed 6 bases at V and 13 bases at J, with 22 bases between. CDR3 sequence reads: CASRDLSGITGPLHF. The CDR3 nucleotides read TGTGCCAGCAGGGACCTTTCCGGGATCACAGGGCCCCTCCACTTT.

This clone was counted a few times. CDR3 region: CASSLSGTRMDTQYF. For the CDR3, the DNA is TGTGCCAGCAGCTTGAGCGGAACCAGGATGGATACGCAGTATTTT. The chain couples TRBV5-8 to TRBJ2-3, with D possibly being TRBD2 (5 bases). The V gene's germline CDR1 is SGHTS and CDR2 YDEGEE. The CDR3 has 15 residues. V was pared by 1 base and J by 6 bases, with 15 bases between.